The 10 T cell receptor beta chains below all came from one sample that was sequenced in a study of spatial heterogeneity in lung cancer. Time point of the sample: sample taken at primary tumor resection. TCRdb used MiXCR to reprocess the 5' RACE reads, holding one entry per CDR3 protein. The repertoire consists of tens of thousands of distinct CDR3 sequences, with just over 3% occurring once and the leading ten covering under 40%. The sequencing here drew on normal lung tissue next to the tumor, taken at surgery. The receptors were gathered from a male donor with early-stage non-small cell lung cancer.

This clonotype was detected ten times or more. The chain combines TRBV18 with TRBJ2-5; no definite D call. The germline gives CDR1 KGHSH, CDR2 LQKENI. The CDR3 runs to 14 residues. Between the trimmed V and J ends, which lost 5 bases and 0 bases, there was a span of 10 bases. DNA for the CDR3: TGTGCCAGCTCAGAACGCACGAACCAAGAGACCCAGTACTTC. Translating gives CASSERTNQETQYF.

The chain couples TRBV21-1 to TRBJ1-3; the D segment call TRBD1 is taken from the table without a DNA check. TRBV21-1 is a pseudogene. This CDR3 region has 19 residues. The CDR3, as DNA: TGTGCCAGCAGCAAAGAAGATGGTAACAGGCCTATCTCTGGAAACACCATATATTTT. It translates to CASSKEDGNRPISGNTIYF.

The V call is TRBV4-1, the J call TRBJ2-7, with 11 bases aligning to TRBD2. Trimming removed 4 bases from V and 2 bases from J; junction bases left unmatched: 7. The CDR3 contains 16 residues. Germline CDR1 reads MGHRA; CDR2 reads YSYEKL. In DNA, the CDR3 is TGCGCCAGCAGCCCCCGCCTAGCGGGAGGAACCTACGAGCAGTACTTC. This encodes CASSPRLAGGTYEQYF.

This clonotype was detected ten times or more. The chain couples TRBV20-1 to TRBJ1-1; 7 bases are a match to TRBD1. Germline V gives CDR1 DFQATT, CDR2 SNEGSKA (reference sequence). The CDR3 totals 13 residues. V dropped 2 bases and J dropped 6; count of bases not matched to a gene: 6. This CDR3 is CSARSTGVAEAFF. The CDR3 coding sequence is TGCAGTGCTAGATCAACAGGGGTCGCTGAAGCTTTCTTT.

Many counts were recorded for this clonotype. An end of the junction differs from the germline gene, which may be a read error. The J gene is TRBJ2-6, the V gene TRBV6-2 or TRBV6-3, with D hard to call. The CDR3 totals 13 residues. Germline loops: CDR1 MNHEY, CDR2 SVGEGT. The CDR3 is CASSDSGANVLTF. In DNA form, the CDR3 reads TGTGCCAGCAGTGACTCTGGGGCCAACGTCCTGACTTTC.

This clonotype occurred many times. The V gene is TRBV27, the J gene TRBJ2-7; TRBD2 matches at 14 bases. V shed 2 bases and J 6 bases; nucleotides not matched to a gene: 15. Per the germline V gene, CDR1 is MNHEY and CDR2 is SMNVEV (reference sequence). The CDR3 runs to 19 residues. The DNA for the CDR3 is TGTGCCAGCAGTTTAAGGTGGCGAGGGACTAGCGGGAGATGGGGCGAGCAGTACTTC. Encoded protein: CASSLRWRGTSGRWGEQYF.

This clonotype was seen many times. This chain uses TRBV5-1 with TRBJ2-3, with D perhaps TRBD2 (5 bases). With 0 bases removed from V and 1 base from J, the gap between germline ends came to 15 bases. Germline CDR1 is SGHRS and CDR2 is YFSETQ. This CDR3 contains 17 residues. The CDR3 is CASSLVPLGGGTDTQYF. The CDR3 DNA is TGCGCCAGCAGCTTGGTCCCCCTTGGAGGCGGCACAGATACGCAGTATTTT. Drawing the rest from reference TRBV5-1 and TRBJ2-3, the complete variable domain is KAGVTQTPRYLIKTRGQQVTLSCSPISGHRSVSWYQQTPGQGLQFLFEYFSETQRNKGNFPGRFSGRQFSNSRSEMNVSTLELGDSALYLCASSLVPLGGGTDTQYFGPGTRLTVL.

Many counts were recorded for this clonotype. The CDR3 DNA reads as TGCAGTGCAAAAACTAGGGACTATGGCTACACCTTC. Protein product: CSAKTRDYGYTF. The genes are TRBV20-1 and TRBJ1-2; the D is unclear. V lost 6 bases, J lost 3 bases, and 11 bases lay in between. The CDR3 contains 12 residues. Germline V lookup: CDR1 DFQATT, CDR2 SNEGSKA (reference sequence).

The chain combines TRBV24-1 with TRBJ2-3; the D gene is possibly TRBD1 (6 bases). Between the trimmed V and J ends, which lost 3 bases and 6 bases, there was a span of 18 bases. This CDR3 is 16 amino acids long. Germline-derived CDR1 and CDR2 are KGHDR and SFDVKD. CDR3 nucleotides: TGTGCCACCAGTGATCCTAAGGGGGAGTTTATGGATACGCAGTATTTT. This translates into CATSDPKGEFMDTQYF.

There are many counts of this clonotype. This rearrangement joins TRBV28 to TRBJ1-5; TRBD1 might be the D (5 bases). Trimming stripped 6 bases from V and 2 bases from J, with 14 bases between. This CDR3 spans 15 amino acids. Germline lookup yields CDR1 MDHEN and CDR2 SYDVKM. CDR3 sequence: CASRGTLGGNQPQHF. The CDR3 nucleotides read TGTGCCAGCAGGGGGACGCTCGGCGGCAATCAGCCCCAGCATTTT.